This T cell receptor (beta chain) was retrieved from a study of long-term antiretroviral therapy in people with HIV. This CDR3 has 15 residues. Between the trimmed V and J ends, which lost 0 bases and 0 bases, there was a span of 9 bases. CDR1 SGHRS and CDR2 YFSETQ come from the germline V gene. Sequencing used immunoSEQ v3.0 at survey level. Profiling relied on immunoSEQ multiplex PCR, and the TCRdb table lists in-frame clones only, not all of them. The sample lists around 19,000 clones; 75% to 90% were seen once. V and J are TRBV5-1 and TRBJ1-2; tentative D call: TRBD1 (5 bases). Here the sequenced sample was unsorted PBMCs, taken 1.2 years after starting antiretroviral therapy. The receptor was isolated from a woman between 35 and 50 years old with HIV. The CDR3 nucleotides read TGCGCCAGCAGCTTGGAGGCAGGGTCTAACTATGGCTACACCTTC. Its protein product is CASSLEAGSNYGYTF.